The 28 T cell receptor beta chains reported below all come from one sample, sequenced in a study of response to subunit inactivated influenza vaccine. Each CDR3 protein gets one entry after TCRdb re-called the RT-PCR reads with MiXCR. The sample lists roughly 570,000 distinct CDR3 sequences, over 10% occurring once. The specimen was PBMCs from blood, collected roughly 45 days after vaccination. These receptors came from a man in his forties or fifties who received an inactivated influenza vaccine.

The chain is built from TRBV7-9 and TRBJ2-7; no reliable D call. The V and J ends lost 0 bases and 0 bases respectively, with 3 bases between them. From germline, CDR1 is SEHNR and CDR2 FQNEAQ (reference sequence). This CDR3 region has 13 residues. CDR3 sequence (DNA): TGTGCCAGCAGCTTAGCCTACTCCTACGAGCAGTACTTC. This gives the protein CASSLAYSYEQYF.

This clonotype was seen a handful of times. V is TRBV28 and J is TRBJ1-1; D is unresolved. Trimming stripped 2 bases from V and 5 bases from J, with 12 bases between. This CDR3 has 14 residues. Germline-derived CDR1 and CDR2 are MDHEN and SYDVKM. The CDR3: CASSLGGSGTEAFF. In DNA, the CDR3 is TGTGCCAGCAGTTTAGGAGGATCGGGTACTGAAGCTTTCTTT.

The chain links TRBV4-3 to TRBJ2-7; no clear D gene. CDR1 is LGHNA and CDR2 is YSLEER in the germline V gene. The CDR3 has 14 residues. V gave up 3 bases and J gave up 3 bases, with 12 bases separating them. In DNA, the CDR3 is TGCGCCAGCAGCCAGGGTTTACGGAACTACGAGCAGTACTTC. Residues: CASSQGLRNYEQYF.

This clonotype was recorded at least ten times. The chain couples TRBV10-3 to TRBJ2-3; D perhaps matches TRBD2 (5 bases). The CDR3 runs 19 residues. Germline loops: CDR1 ENHRY, CDR2 SYGVKD. The ends were cut back, 2 bases at V and 6 bases at J, with 27 bases in the middle. DNA for the CDR3: TGTGCCATCAGTGAGCCCCCAATAGACTATACACATCACCACGATACGCAGTATTTT. Translated: CAISEPPIDYTHHHDTQYF.

This clonotype was picked up a small number of times. This chain joins TRBV20-1 and TRBJ2-1; TRBD2 agrees at 13 bases. The CDR3 has 15 residues. Germline V CDR1 and CDR2: DFQATT, SNEGSKA (reference sequence). The V gene end was trimmed by 3 bases and the J gene end by 8 bases; junction bases not matched to a gene: 7. DNA of the CDR3: TGCAGTGCTAGCTCCGGGACTAGCGGGGTGTATGAGCAGTTCTTC. Translation: CSASSGTSGVYEQFF.

The table lists this clonotype with a count of one. The chain links TRBV5-1 to TRBJ1-6; TRBD1 is a possible D gene (5 bases). This CDR3 region has 15 residues. Per the germline V gene, CDR1 is SGHRS and CDR2 is YFSETQ. Trimming cost V 0 bases and J 6 bases, with 10 bases left between them. The CDR3, as DNA: TGCGCCAGCAGCTTGGATACAGGTTCTAATTCACCCCTCCACTTT. Its translation is CASSLDTGSNSPLHF.

In its sample, this clonotype was seen many times. The chain uses TRBV24-1 and TRBJ2-5; 10 positions match TRBD1. In germline, CDR1 is KGHDR, CDR2 SFDVKD. This CDR3 has 16 residues. J gave up 4 bases and V 2 bases, and 6 bases lay outside the gene matches. For the CDR3, the DNA is TGTGCCACCAGTGATTCAGGGACAGGGGTTCCAGAGACCCAGTACTTC. It translates to CATSDSGTGVPETQYF.

This clonotype turned up a few times. The chain joins TRBV6-2 or TRBV6-3 to TRBJ1-5, with TRBD1 as a possible D gene (6 bases). Germline CDR1 MNHEY, CDR2 SVGEGT. CDR3 size: 15 residues. Trimming shortened V by 6 bases and J by 5 bases, and 17 bases separated the two germline ends. The CDR3 sequence: CASRPWRGADQPQHF. The CDR3 DNA reads as TGTGCCAGCAGGCCCTGGAGGGGGGCTGATCAGCCCCAGCATTTT.

The V call is TRBV7-9, the J call TRBJ2-3, with 8 bases aligning to TRBD1. Germline CDR1 and CDR2: SEHNR and FQNEAQ (reference sequence). The junction had 6 bases not matched to a gene; V was cut back by 3 bases and J by 10 bases. This CDR3 is 13 amino acids long. CDR3 in DNA: TGTGCCAGCAGCTTCGACAGGGGAGGATCGCAGTATTTT. The encoded protein is CASSFDRGGSQYF.

The sample holds a few counts of this clonotype. The V gene is TRBV5-1, the J gene TRBJ2-7; 9 bases fit TRBD2. This CDR3 is 15 amino acids long. Germline loops: CDR1 SGHRS, CDR2 YFSETQ. Trimming took 7 bases from V and 7 from J; bases not matched to a gene: 15. DNA of the CDR3: TGCGCCAGCTCTTCTGTCGCTAGCGGGGTTGGGGAGCAGTACTTC. Translated: CASSSVASGVGEQYF.

This clonotype occurred many times. The genes are TRBV20-1 and TRBJ1-4, with D uncertain. Germline CDR1 and CDR2: DFQATT and SNEGSKA (reference sequence). The CDR3 has 11 amino acids. The ends were cut back, 4 bases at V and 0 bases at J, with 0 bases in the middle. DNA of the CDR3: TGCAGTGCTACAACTAATGAAAAACTGTTTTTT. This sequence encodes CSATTNEKLFF.

This clonotype was picked up a small number of times. This rearrangement joins TRBV5-1 to TRBJ1-4; 7 positions agree with TRBD1. The V gene's germline CDR1 is SGHRS and CDR2 YFSETQ. The CDR3 length is 17 residues. The V and J ends lost 1 base and 8 bases, in that order; junction bases with no gene match: 14. CDR3 loop: CASSLTPNDRDGEKLFF. The CDR3 DNA reads TGCGCCAGCAGCTTGACCCCTAACGACAGGGACGGGGAAAAACTGTTTTTT.

This clonotype has ten or more counts. The chain couples TRBV6-5 to TRBJ2-6, with D possibly being TRBD1 (5 bases). This CDR3 contains 16 residues. Germline V gene data show CDR1 as MNHEY and CDR2 as SVGAGI. V was pared by 0 bases and J by 2 bases, with 8 bases between. The CDR3 is CASSYSQGAGANVLTF. CDR3 DNA: TGTGCCAGCAGTTACTCACAAGGGGCTGGGGCCAACGTCCTGACTTTC.

The chain employs TRBV5-1 and TRBJ2-1; D is possibly TRBD1 or TRBD2 (5 bases each). V lost 7 bases and J lost 1, with 12 bases in between. The CDR3 is 14 amino acids. Germline V gene sequence: CDR1 SGHRS, CDR2 YFSETQ. The CDR3 DNA follows: TGCGCCAGCGCCCGGGACGGTTCCTACAATGAGCAGTTCTTC. It specifies CASARDGSYNEQFF.

This clonotype was seen many times. J is TRBJ2-7 and V is TRBV6-2 or TRBV6-3; D is perhaps TRBD2 (6 bases). The CDR3 is 15 amino acids. Per germline, CDR1 MNHEY and CDR2 SVGEGT. V was trimmed by 0 bases and J by 2 bases, leaving 11 bases between them. CDR3 sequence (DNA): TGTGCCAGCAGTTACTCGTTGGAGGGCGCCTACGAGCAGTACTTC. This translates into CASSYSLEGAYEQYF.

This clonotype was recorded a few times. The chain carries TRBV4-2 and TRBJ2-2; TRBD1 matches at 7 bases. J was trimmed by 4 bases and V by 2 bases; bases with no gene match: 7. The CDR3 extends over 16 amino acids. The germline V gene encodes CDR1 LGHNA and CDR2 YNFKEQ. The CDR3 region is CASSQIDRVFTGELFF. CDR3 in DNA: TGTGCCAGCAGCCAAATAGACAGGGTTTTCACCGGGGAGCTGTTTTTT.

This chain connects TRBV6-5 to TRBJ1-6; TRBD1 might be the D (5 bases). V lost 2 bases to trimming and J lost 9 bases, with 11 bases between them. This CDR3 spans 14 amino acids. Germline V gene sequence: CDR1 MNHEY, CDR2 SVGAGI. The CDR3 reads CASSYGGTSSPLHF. The CDR3 DNA follows: TGTGCCAGCAGTTACGGGGGGACTAGTTCACCCCTCCACTTT.

This clonotype was found a few times. The chain uses TRBV2 and TRBJ2-3; 8 bases are a match to TRBD2. Germline loops: CDR1 SNHLY, CDR2 FYNNEI. CDR3 length equals 14 residues. V lost 4 bases, J lost 5 bases, and 5 bases stayed unmatched. CDR3 in amino acids: CASSGGLGVDTQYF. For the CDR3, the DNA is TGTGCCAGCAGTGGGGGACTAGGTGTAGATACGCAGTATTTT.

The chain couples TRBV5-1 to TRBJ2-1, with D unclear. Trimming pared 3 bases from V and 0 bases from J, leaving 10 bases between. Germline V gives CDR1 SGHRS, CDR2 YFSETQ. The CDR3 loop spans 15 amino acids. The CDR3 nucleotides are TGCGCCAGCAGCTACACGACGGGCTCCTACAATGAGCAGTTCTTC. The encoded protein is CASSYTTGSYNEQFF.

This clonotype was recorded at least ten times. The gene calls are TRBV9 and TRBJ2-3, with D perhaps TRBD1 (5 bases). The V gene lost 6 bases and the J gene lost 2 bases, with 10 bases spanning the gap. Germline V gene sequence: CDR1 SGDLS, CDR2 YYNGEE. This CDR3 region has 13 residues. DNA for the CDR3: TGTGCCAGCACAGGGATCACCACAGATACGCAGTATTTT. This sequence encodes CASTGITTDTQYF.

V gene TRBV11-2 combines with J gene TRBJ2-1; no definite D call. Deletions cut 3 bases from V and 5 bases from J, with 11 bases between. The length of the CDR3 is 14 residues. Germline lookup yields CDR1 SGHAT and CDR2 FQNNGV. The CDR3 loop is CASSFPGWNNEQFF. CDR3 nucleotides: TGTGCCAGCAGCTTTCCCGGGTGGAACAATGAGCAGTTCTTC.

In its sample, this clonotype was seen a few times. The J gene is TRBJ1-3, the V gene TRBV21-1. TRBV21-1 is a recognized pseudogene. The CDR3 consists of 15 residues. The CDR3 here is CASSTRGSSGNTIYF. CDR3 DNA: TGTGCCAGCAGCACGCGTGGGAGCTCTGGAAACACCATATATTTT.

This clonotype was detected a few times. The chain has TRBV12-3 or TRBV12-4 and TRBJ2-5; 7 nucleotides line up with TRBD2. The V segment lost 8 bases and the J segment 1 base; nucleotides outside the gene matches: 7. This CDR3 comprises 14 residues. The DNA of the CDR3 is TGTGCCAGCGGGGGAGGGCATTTCCAAGAGACCCAGTACTTC. Encoded protein: CASGGGHFQETQYF.

This clonotype came up a few times. CDR3 residues: CASSVVGLAGATEQFF. In DNA, the CDR3 is TGTGCCAGCAGCGTAGTCGGGCTAGCGGGGGCAACTGAGCAGTTCTTC. The V gene is TRBV9, the J gene TRBJ2-1, with 10 bases lining up with TRBD2. The CDR3 totals 16 residues. Germline assignment: CDR1 SGDLS and CDR2 YYNGEE. V shed 0 bases and J 9 bases; nucleotides not matched to a gene: 9.

Ten or more counts support this clonotype. The chain links TRBV5-1 to TRBJ2-7; 10 nucleotides align to TRBD2. The CDR3 sequence is 16 residues long. V was clipped by 1 base and J by 5 bases; unmatched bases: 9. The germline gives CDR1 SGHRS, CDR2 YFSETQ. The CDR3 nucleotides are TGCGCCAGCAGCTTGCCTAGCGGGGGAGGTGTGCACGAGCAGTACTTC. Encoded protein: CASSLPSGGGVHEQYF.

The V call is TRBV4-3, the J call TRBJ2-7; D unresolved. In germline, CDR1 is LGHNA, CDR2 YSLEER. V gave up 0 bases and J gave up 2 bases, with 11 bases separating them. The CDR3 runs 15 residues. The CDR3 sequence: CASSQEAAQAYEQYF. CDR3 sequence (DNA): TGCGCCAGCAGCCAAGAGGCGGCCCAAGCCTACGAGCAGTACTTC.

This clonotype was seen more than once but under ten times. CDR3: CASSVVPNTGELFF. The CDR3 coding sequence is TGTGCCAGCAGCGTAGTCCCAAACACCGGGGAGCTGTTTTTT. The J gene is TRBJ2-2, the V gene TRBV9; D unclear. This CDR3 is built from 14 residues. CDR1 is SGDLS, CDR2 YYNGEE, per germline. The V end lost 0 bases, the J end lost 2 bases, and 5 bases lay between the germline ends. Based on the CDR3 plus reference TRBV9 and TRBJ2-2, the full variable domain is DSGVTQTPKHLITATGQRVTLRCSPRSGDLSVYWYQQSLDQGLQFLIQYYNGEERAKGNILERFSAQQFPDLHSELNLSSLELGDSALYFCASSVVPNTGELFFGEGSRLTVL.

This clonotype has ten or more counts. The chain joins TRBV24-1 to TRBJ2-7; possibly TRBD1 for D (6 bases). The length of the CDR3 is 14 residues. V was cut by 3 bases and J by 6 bases, with 14 bases left in between. Germline V gene data show CDR1 as KGHDR and CDR2 as SFDVKD. In nucleotides, the CDR3 is TGTGCCACCAGTGATGCCGGGACACCTAGCGAGCAGTACTTC. Amino acids: CATSDAGTPSEQYF.